A selection of T cell receptor beta chains follows, all from one sample in a study of metastatic and nonmetastatic thyroid tumors. TCRdb re-analyzed the PCR reads using MiXCR. This sample has approximately 25,000 clones, with roughly 24% found just once. Source material: blood. Every receptor here comes from a male donor with papillary thyroid cancer or a benign thyroid nodule (not recorded which). Some clones in this sample may be carry-over from other donors' samples. The CDR3 runs from the conserved cysteine through the conserved F or W. Not every row has a clone size; where given, it reads once, few, many or a size class.

clone size	CDR3 length	J gene	V gene	CDR3 protein
.	13	TRBJ2-1	TRBV7-2	CASSPGSRNEQFF
.	15	TRBJ2-7	TRBV7-6	CASSTTIGQGREQYF
many	11	TRBJ1-1	TRBV20-1	CSAPVDTEAFF
many	13	TRBJ2-5	TRBV2	CASKRGSVETQYF
many	12	TRBJ2-5	TRBV11-2	CASSLEEGAQYF
few	17	TRBJ1-3	TRBV6-5	CASSYSSWAYSGNTIYF
many	14	TRBJ1-6	TRBV10-3	CAISGVRDKSPLHF
once	16	TRBJ2-2	TRBV18	CARSPYLDLNTGELFF
medium-sized	14	TRBJ2-7	TRBV5-1	CASSLATGTYEQYF
many	13	TRBJ1-2	TRBV10-2	CASTETGNYGYTF